This TCR beta chain is from a study of blood T cells in healthy people across ages. Study-level points and caveats: CMV status of donors was unknown, possibly confounding expanded clonotype changes. Both higher diversity and more naive CD4+ cells marked long-lived donors when set against aged donors.

Alongside a J-beta primer mix, a sample-barcoded 5' primer served in a second PCR lasting roughly 6 to 11 cycles. MiXCR, run by TCRdb on the 5' RACE reads, gives a single entry per CDR3 protein. Of approximately 810,000 distinct CDR3 sequences listed, under 30% are singletons. This clonotype showed up just a few times. The target antigen is unknown. Total RNA was extracted at no less than 5 micrograms per sample. The germline gives CDR1 SGHAT, CDR2 FQNNGV. The length of the CDR3 is 16 residues. The V and J ends lost 0 bases and 4 bases respectively, with 15 bases between them. Sequenced: blood. The clonotype originates from a woman of 80 years or more in good health. The J gene is TRBJ1-2, the V gene TRBV11-2; D is unclear. CDR3 in amino acids: CASSLEASVSSYGYTF. The CDR3 DNA follows: TGTGCCAGCAGCTTAGAGGCCAGCGTCTCCTCCTATGGCTACACCTTC. Combining the CDR3 with reference TRBV11-2 and TRBJ1-2 gives the whole variable domain EAGVAQSPRYKIIEKRQSVAFWCNPISGHATLYWYQQILGQGPKLLIQFQNNGVVDDSQLPKDRFSAERLKGVDSTLKIQPAKLEDSAVYLCASSLEASVSSYGYTFGSGTRLTVV.